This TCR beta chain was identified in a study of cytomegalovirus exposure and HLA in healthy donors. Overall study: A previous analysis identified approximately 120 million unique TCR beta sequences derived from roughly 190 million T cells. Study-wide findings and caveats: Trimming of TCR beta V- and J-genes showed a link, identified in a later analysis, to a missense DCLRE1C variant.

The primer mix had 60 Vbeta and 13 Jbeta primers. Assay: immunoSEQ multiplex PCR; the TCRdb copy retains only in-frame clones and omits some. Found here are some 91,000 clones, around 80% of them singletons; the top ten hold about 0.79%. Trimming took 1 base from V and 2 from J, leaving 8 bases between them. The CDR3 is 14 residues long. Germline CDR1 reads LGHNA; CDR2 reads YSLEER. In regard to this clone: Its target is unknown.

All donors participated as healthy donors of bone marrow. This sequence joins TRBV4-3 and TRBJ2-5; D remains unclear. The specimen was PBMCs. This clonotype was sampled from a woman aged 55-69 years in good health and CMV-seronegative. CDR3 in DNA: TGCGCCAGCAGCCAAGGGTCAGTGCAAGAGACCCAGTACTTC. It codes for CASSQGSVQETQYF.